This T cell receptor (beta chain) was retrieved from a study of cytomegalovirus exposure and HLA in healthy donors. Primers included in the PCR were 60 Vbeta and 13 Jbeta primers. The protocol was immunoSEQ multiplex PCR, while the TCRdb copy is restricted to in-frame clones and leaves out a portion. The sample has 160,000 or so clones; around 80% are singletons. Study-level results: It was reported in a later analysis that an Asian-associated ancestry cluster showed fewer N-insertions than the approximately 670-donor mean.

On this clone: Its cognate antigen is unknown.

The specimen was PBMCs. The sequence was obtained from a young woman in good health and CMV-seronegative.

CDR3 sequence (DNA): TGTGCCAGCAGTGATTCGGCTAGCGGTTACTACGAGCAGTACTTC. Translation gives CASSDSASGYYEQYF. The chain combines TRBV28 with TRBJ2-7; 7 positions agree with TRBD2. J was trimmed by 3 bases and V by 5 bases; bases with no gene match: 10. CDR1 is MDHEN, CDR2 SYDVKM, per germline. The CDR3 loop spans 15 amino acids.